A selection of T cell receptor beta chains follows, all from one sample in a study of cytomegalovirus exposure and HLA in healthy donors. The table came from immunoSEQ multiplex PCR; TCRdb's copy has only in-frame clones and leaves some out. Among approximately 53,000 clones listed, 92% were seen once. The source material was PBMCs. The receptors shown here come from a man between 18 and 35 years old in good health and CMV-seronegative. The CDR3 runs from the conserved cysteine through the conserved F or W. The order of the fields is V gene, clone size, J gene, D gene, CDR3 length, CDR3 protein, CDR3 DNA. The D gene is left open where the match is weak. Some rows have no size entry. The others give once, few or many, or a class for an expanded clone.

>TRBV28|-|TRBJ2-3|TRBD1|14
CASSSDRMADTQYF
TGTGCCAGCAGTTCGGACAGGATGGCAGATACGCAGTATTTT
>TRBV7-2|-|TRBJ2-7|-|10
CASGRVEQYF
TGTGCCAGCGGTCGGGTCGAGCAGTACTTC
>TRBV7-2|-|TRBJ1-1|-|15
CASSLGGRWNTEAFF
TGTGCCAGCAGCTTAGGAGGCCGGTGGAACACTGAAGCTTTCTTT
>TRBV19|-|TRBJ2-1|-|12
CASKSSSNEQFF
TGTGCCAGTAAATCTAGCAGCAATGAGCAGTTCTTC
>TRBV21-1|-|TRBJ1-1|-|17
CASSKPLDRGQDTEAFF
TGTGCCAGCAGCAAACCCTTAGACAGGGGGCAGGACACTGAAGCTTTCTTT
>TRBV5-4|-|TRBJ2-7|-|15
CASSWGVDTGSEQYF
TGTGCCAGCAGCTGGGGTGTTGACACCGGGAGCGAGCAGTACTTC
>TRBV14|few|TRBJ2-2|-|16
CASSQVRGLRGGELFF
TGTGCCAGCAGCCAAGTCAGAGGACTGAGAGGCGGGGAGCTGTTTTTT
>TRBV28|-|TRBJ1-4|-|15
CASSPGRGVGEKLFF
TGTGCCAGCAGTCCCGGAAGGGGCGTTGGGGAAAAACTGTTTTTT
>TRBV30|-|TRBJ1-2|TRBD1|15
CAWSMDRALNYGYTF
TGTGCCTGGAGTATGGACAGGGCGCTTAACTATGGCTACACCTTC
>TRBV10-2|-|TRBJ1-3|-|16
CASSDGRLSSGNTIYF
TGCGCCAGCAGTGATGGCAGGCTCTCCTCTGGAAACACCATATATTTT
>TRBV5-4|-|TRBJ2-5|TRBD2|16
CASSRGQRGPQETQYF
TGTGCCAGCAGCCGTGGCCAGCGGGGCCCACAAGAGACCCAGTACTTC
>TRBV7-9|-|TRBJ2-7|TRBD2|16
CASSPLGLAGGGEQYF
TGTGCCAGCAGCCCGCTAGGACTAGCGGGGGGAGGGGAGCAGTACTTC
>TRBV25-1|-|TRBJ2-2|TRBD2|16
CASSESGSWNTGELFF
TGTGCCAGCAGTGAGAGCGGGAGTTGGAACACCGGGGAGCTGTTTTTT
>TRBV28|-|TRBJ1-2|-|14
CASSFFRAGGGYTF
TGTGCCAGCAGTTTCTTCAGGGCGGGGGGTGGCTACACCTTC
>TRBV18|-|TRBJ1-5|TRBD1|15
CASSPGTEFNQPQHF
TGTGCCAGCTCACCCGGGACAGAGTTTAATCAGCCCCAGCATTTT
>TRBV4-3|-|TRBJ2-2|-|16
CASSHEQGQNTGELFF
TGCGCCAGCAGCCACGAGCAGGGGCAAAACACCGGGGAGCTGTTTTTT
>TRBV4-2|-|TRBJ2-3|TRBD2|16
CASSRVGEGSTDTQYF
TGTGCCAGCTCACGAGTGGGGGAGGGGAGCACAGATACGCAGTATTTT
>TRBV5-1|-|TRBJ2-7|TRBD2|15
CASSPGLAVSYEQYF
TGCGCCAGCAGCCCGGGACTAGCGGTATCCTACGAGCAGTACTTC
>TRBV28|-|TRBJ2-7|-|12
CASSLGSGEQYF
TGTGCCAGCAGTTTAGGATCGGGCGAGCAGTACTTC
>TRBV5-6|-|TRBJ1-1|-|13
CASSLAGVAEAFF
TGTGCCAGCAGCTTGGCCGGGGTCGCTGAAGCTTTCTTT
>TRBV6-6|-|TRBJ2-1|TRBD1|15
CASSEPGQERNEQFF
TGTGCCAGCAGTGAGCCGGGACAGGAAAGGAATGAGCAGTTCTTC
>TRBV28|once|TRBJ1-2|TRBD1|13
CASSLSNRGGYTF
TGTGCCAGCAGTCTCAGCAACAGGGGGGGCTACACCTTC
>TRBV5-1|-|TRBJ1-4|-|15
CASSRTGALNEKLFF
TGCGCCAGCAGCCGTACAGGAGCTTTAAATGAAAAACTGTTTTTT
>TRBV2|-|TRBJ1-4|-|14
CASSDGGEGEKLFF
TGTGCCAGCAGTGACGGAGGGGAAGGGGAAAAACTGTTTTTT
>TRBV10-3|once|TRBJ2-1|TRBD2|16
CAISEWRTSGTNEQFF
TGTGCCATCAGTGAGTGGAGGACTAGCGGGACAAATGAGCAGTTCTTC
>TRBV11-3|-|TRBJ2-2|TRBD1|17
CASSRITGTANTGELFF
TGTGCCAGCAGCCGCATTACCGGGACAGCAAACACCGGGGAGCTGTTTTTT
>TRBV2|-|TRBJ1-5|-|14
CASSELGAGQPQHF
TGTGCCAGCAGTGAGTTGGGGGCAGGTCAGCCCCAGCATTTT
>TRBV30|-|TRBJ2-5|TRBD2|17
CAWSTGGGRGGGETQYF
TGTGCCTGGTCCACCGGTGGCGGGAGAGGAGGTGGAGAGACCCAGTACTTC